Presented here are 8 T cell receptor beta chains from one specimen sequenced in a study of graft-versus-host responses after intestinal transplantation. Sequenced by immunoSEQ multiplex PCR; TCRdb stores in-frame clones only, minus some. Among tens of thousands of clones, 90% to 95% were seen once, and the ten largest hold roughly 2%. Their antigen targets remain unknown. The specimen was unstimulated CD8+ T cells sorted from spleen or lymph node cells, collected before intestinal transplant. These TCRs come from a human donor who received an intestinal transplant.

The V gene is TRBV11-2, the J gene TRBJ2-7; TRBD2 aligns across 11 bases. Per germline, CDR1 SGHAT and CDR2 FQNNGV. Losses at the gene ends were 0 bases for V and 2 bases for J; bases not matched to a gene: 3. The CDR3 consists of 16 residues. CDR3 sequence: CASSLETSGVTYEQYF. The CDR3 DNA follows: TGTGCCAGCAGCTTAGAGACTAGCGGGGTAACCTACGAGCAGTACTTC. The whole variable domain, remainder taken from reference TRBV11-2 and TRBJ2-7, is EAGVAQSPRYKIIEKRQSVAFWCNPISGHATLYWYQQILGQGPKLLIQFQNNGVVDDSQLPKDRFSAERLKGVDSTLKIQPAKLEDSAVYLCASSLETSGVTYEQYFGPGTRLTVT.

The genes are TRBV9 and TRBJ2-3, with TRBD2 matching over 8 bases. This CDR3 contains 17 residues. The ends lost 0 bases at V and 4 bases at J; junction bases unmatched: 10. Germline lookup yields CDR1 SGDLS and CDR2 YYNGEE. The CDR3 is CASSVAVAGGSADTQYF. The CDR3 DNA reads TGTGCCAGCAGCGTAGCTGTTGCGGGGGGTAGTGCAGATACGCAGTATTTT.

The chain combines TRBV27 with TRBJ1-2, with 8 bases aligning to TRBD1. The CDR3 has 14 amino acids. Germline V gene sequence: CDR1 MNHEY, CDR2 SMNVEV (reference sequence). V trimming: 4 bases; J trimming: 6 bases; junction bases outside the gene matches: 7. The CDR3 sequence: CASSSKAGGDGYTF. The CDR3 DNA sequence: TGTGCCAGCAGTTCTAAGGCAGGGGGCGATGGCTACACCTTC.

The V gene is TRBV27, the J gene TRBJ1-1, with D tentatively TRBD1 (5 bases). Germline V lookup: CDR1 MNHEY, CDR2 SMNVEV (reference sequence). The CDR3 has 12 residues. V dropped 2 bases and J dropped 9 bases, with 10 bases sitting between them. The CDR3 sequence: CASSLRGTQAFF. CDR3 in DNA: TGTGCCAGCAGTTTACGCGGGACCCAAGCTTTCTTT.

The rearrangement links TRBV10-1 to TRBJ2-1; 9 bases are shared with TRBD2. CDR1 is WNHNN, CDR2 SYGVQD, per germline (reference sequence). Trimming removed 3 bases from V and 8 bases from J; junction bases left unmatched: 8. The CDR3 loop spans 15 amino acids. The CDR3 nucleotides read TGCGCCAGCAGTGATGGGCTAGCGGGGATCGATGAGCAGTTCTTC. It encodes CASSDGLAGIDEQFF.

The V call is TRBV30, the J call TRBJ2-3; 7 nucleotides match TRBD1. The germline gives CDR1 GTSNPN, CDR2 SVGIG (reference sequence). V trimming: 1 base; J trimming: 6 bases; junction bases outside the gene matches: 7. This CDR3 is built from 14 residues. The CDR3 region is CAWSGTGLGDTQYF. In DNA, the CDR3 is TGTGCCTGGAGTGGGACAGGTCTAGGTGATACGCAGTATTTT.

The genes are TRBV7-9 and TRBJ2-1, with no clear D. V was clipped by 1 base and J by 8 bases, with 12 bases between them. The CDR3 sequence is 14 residues long. Germline V gives CDR1 SEHNR, CDR2 FQNEAQ (reference sequence). The CDR3 here is CASSLVDSFDEQFF. CDR3 coding DNA: TGTGCCAGCAGCTTAGTAGACTCCTTCGATGAGCAGTTCTTC.

The CDR3 coding sequence is TGTGCCAGCTCACCACCCAGTATTAACTATGGCTACACCTTC. Encoded protein: CASSPPSINYGYTF. V usage is TRBV18 and J usage is TRBJ1-2, with D uncertain. CDR1 and CDR2 (germline): KGHSH, LQKENI. The CDR3 is 14 residues long. V was clipped by 0 bases and J by 1 base, with 6 bases between them.